Presented here are 4 T cell receptor beta chains from one specimen sequenced in a study of regulatory T cells in long-lasting Graves disease. Time point denoted: persistent/refractory GD, antithyroid drugs over 5 years with positive TRAb. Following extraction of RNA from PBMCs, that RNA was used to make the TCR library. Library construction for TCR beta used iRepertoire HTBI primers and Arm-PCR of CDR3 regions. TCRdb re-called the multiplex PCR reads through MiXCR, storing one row per CDR3 protein. The sample records some 440,000 distinct CDR3 sequences, 20% being singletons. The sample in question was peripheral blood mononuclear cells (PBMCs), obtained when the disease was refractory, from a patient treated with antithyroid drugs. Every receptor here comes from a female donor with Graves disease.

There are a few counts of this clonotype. The chain links TRBV5-4 to TRBJ2-5, with TRBD1 matching 7 bases. This CDR3 comprises 14 residues. V lost 3 bases and J lost 2; bases outside the gene matches: 4. The germline CDR1 and CDR2 sequences are SGHNT and YYREEE (reference sequence). In nucleotides, the CDR3 is TGTGCCAGCAGCTCCGGGACAGTACAAGAGACCCAGTACTTC. Encoded protein: CASSSGTVQETQYF.

The chain has TRBV6-1 and TRBJ2-2, with TRBD1 matching 10 bases. The germline gives CDR1 MNHNS, CDR2 SASEGT. This CDR3 spans 15 amino acids. The V gene end was trimmed by 6 bases and the J gene end by 8 bases; junction bases not matched to a gene: 9. CDR3 sequence (DNA): TGTGCCAGCAGACCCGGGACAGGGGATCGGGGGGAGCTGTTTTTT. Its translation: CASRPGTGDRGELFF.

In this sample, this clonotype turned up a few times. The chain links TRBV29-1 to TRBJ2-7; a weak D match, TRBD2 (5 bases). Germline V gives CDR1 SQVTM, CDR2 ANQGSEA. This CDR3 has 13 amino acids. V dropped 1 base and J dropped 4 bases, with 11 bases sitting between them. The CDR3 protein is CSVEGLADYEQYF. DNA for the CDR3: TGCAGCGTTGAAGGGCTAGCAGATTACGAGCAGTACTTC.

This clonotype was seen more than once but under ten times. J is TRBJ2-5 and V is TRBV9; 13 positions match TRBD2. Trimming took 0 bases from V and 4 from J; bases not matched to a gene: 9. This CDR3 has 18 residues. Looked up from germline, CDR1 is SGDLS and CDR2 is YYNGEE. The CDR3 DNA follows: TGTGCCAGCAGCGTAGGAAAACTAGCGGGAGGGCCGCGAGAGACCCAGTACTTC. It translates to CASSVGKLAGGPRETQYF.